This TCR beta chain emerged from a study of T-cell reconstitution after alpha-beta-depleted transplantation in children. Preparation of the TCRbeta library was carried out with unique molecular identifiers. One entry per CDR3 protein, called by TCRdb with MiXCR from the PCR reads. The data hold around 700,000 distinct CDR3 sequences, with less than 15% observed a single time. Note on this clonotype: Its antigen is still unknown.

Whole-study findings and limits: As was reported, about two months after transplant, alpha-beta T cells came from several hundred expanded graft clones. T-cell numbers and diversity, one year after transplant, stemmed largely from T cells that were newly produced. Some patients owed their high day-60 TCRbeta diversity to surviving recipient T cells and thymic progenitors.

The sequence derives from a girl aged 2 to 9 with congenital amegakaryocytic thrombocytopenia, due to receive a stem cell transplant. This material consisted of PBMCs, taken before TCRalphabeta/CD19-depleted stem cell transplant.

CDR3 sequence reads: CASSGTTSGYEQYF. CDR3 DNA: TGCGCCAGCAGCGGGACGACTAGCGGCTACGAGCAGTACTTC. The chain employs TRBV5-1 and TRBJ2-7, with 9 bases that match TRBD2. Germline V gives CDR1 SGHRS, CDR2 YFSETQ. The CDR3 has 14 residues. J was trimmed by 3 bases and V by 4 bases; bases with no gene match: 5.